One TCR beta chain is described in this entry. As yet, its antigen is unknown. 13 Jbeta primers and 60 Vbeta primers were used for the PCR. Original data processing: A later analysis tallied tens of millions of unique TCR beta chains, around 10 million of them shared. Only in-frame clones appear in the TCRdb table, and some are missing; sequencing was by immunoSEQ multiplex PCR. The V and J calls and clone size come from that table; D and trimming were worked out from the DNA. The sample has some 140,000 clones, around 73% seen once. This entry belongs to a study of cytomegalovirus exposure and HLA in healthy donors. Background on the study: Sequencing of about 179 million T cells in an earlier analysis found around 110 million unique TCR beta sequences. Broader study findings: Exclusion applied to some V segments, including TRBV6-2 and TRBV6-3, as they were indistinguishable. Within the data, a cluster of highly shared sequence variants was likely a sequencing artifact.

CDR3 length: 16 amino acids. V was trimmed by 2 bases and J by 2 bases, leaving 15 bases between them. CDR1 is KGHSH, CDR2 LQKENI, per germline. Sequenced input: PBMCs. The rearrangement uses TRBV18 and TRBJ1-2; no definite D call. The receptor comes from a woman between 35 and 50 years old in good health and CMV-seronegative. CDR3 nucleotide sequence: TGTGCCAGCTCACCAGGGCCAAACTTTGGAAACTATGGCTACACCTTC. Encoded protein: CASSPGPNFGNYGYTF.